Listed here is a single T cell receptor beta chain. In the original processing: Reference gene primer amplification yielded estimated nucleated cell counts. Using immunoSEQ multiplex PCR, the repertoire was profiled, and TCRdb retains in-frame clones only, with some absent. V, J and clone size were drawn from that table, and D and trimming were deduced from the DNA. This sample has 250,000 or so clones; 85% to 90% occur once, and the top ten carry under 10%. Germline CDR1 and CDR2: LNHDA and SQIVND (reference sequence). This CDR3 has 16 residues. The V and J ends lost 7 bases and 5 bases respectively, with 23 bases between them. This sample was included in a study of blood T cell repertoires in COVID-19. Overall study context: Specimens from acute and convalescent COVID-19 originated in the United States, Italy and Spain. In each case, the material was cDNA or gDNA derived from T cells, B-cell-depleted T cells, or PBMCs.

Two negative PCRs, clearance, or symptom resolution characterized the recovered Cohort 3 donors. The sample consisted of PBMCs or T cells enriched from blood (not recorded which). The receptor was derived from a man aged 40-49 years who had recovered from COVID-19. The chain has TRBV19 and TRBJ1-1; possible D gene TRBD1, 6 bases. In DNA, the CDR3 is TGTGCCAGTACGGGTCTTGGGGGCCAGGTATGGACTGAAGCTTTCTTT. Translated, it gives CASTGLGGQVWTEAFF.